Presented here are 21 T cell receptor beta chains from one specimen sequenced in a study of blood T cell repertoires in COVID-19. Libraries were prepared by immunoSEQ multiplex PCR; TCRdb keeps only in-frame clonotypes and omits some of them. The repertoire holds around 100,000 clones, with around 87% as singletons. Sequences were obtained from peripheral blood. These receptors were collected from a human donor in a cohort sampled during active COVID-19.

The rearrangement uses TRBV9 and TRBJ2-7; D perhaps matches TRBD1 (5 bases). Germline lookup yields CDR1 SGDLS and CDR2 YYNGEE. The CDR3 has 14 residues. The V end was cut by 0 bases, the J end by 3 bases, with 10 bases between. CDR3 coding DNA: TGTGCCAGCAGCGTAGGGGGCAGAAACTACGAGCAGTACTTC. Residues: CASSVGGRNYEQYF.

J is TRBJ1-2 and V is TRBV27; 10 nucleotides align to TRBD1. J gave up 5 bases and V 6 bases, and 3 bases lay outside the gene matches. Looked up from germline, CDR1 is MNHEY and CDR2 is SMNVEV (reference sequence). The CDR3 length is 13 residues. Here the CDR3 reads CASRGDRGYGYTF. The CDR3 DNA reads TGTGCCAGCAGGGGGGACAGGGGATATGGCTACACCTTC.

The chain recombines TRBV27 with TRBJ1-5; no definite D call. Per germline, CDR1 MNHEY and CDR2 SMNVEV (reference sequence). The CDR3 has 15 amino acids. The V end was cut by 5 bases, the J end by 6 bases, with 17 bases between. DNA of the CDR3: TGTGCCAGCAGTCACCCCCCCGGGGAAGCTCAGCCCCAGCATTTT. Encoded protein: CASSHPPGEAQPQHF.

This clone was seen only a few times. This sample also contains other DNA sequences that code for the same CDR3. The chain carries TRBV7-9 and TRBJ2-2; D gene unclear. CDR1 SEHNR and CDR2 FQNEAQ come from the germline V gene (reference sequence). Trimming took 5 bases from V and 1 from J, leaving 5 bases between them. CDR3 length: 13 residues. CDR3 DNA sequence: TGTGCCAGCAGCCCCAGGAACACCGGGGAGCTGTTTTTT. Residues: CASSPRNTGELFF. The entire variable domain, with the rest obtained from reference TRBV7-9 and TRBJ2-2, is as follows: DTGVSQNPRHKITKRGQNVTFRCDPISEHNRLYWYRQTLGQGPEFLTYFQNEAQLEKSRLLSDRFSAERPKGSFSTLEIQRTEQGDSAMYLCASSPRNTGELFFGEGSRLTVL.

This chain uses TRBV28 with TRBJ1-3, with 9 positions matching TRBD1. V was pared by 4 bases and J by 0 bases, with 4 bases of the junction left unmatched. This CDR3 has 16 amino acids. The germline CDR1 and CDR2 sequences are MDHEN and SYDVKM. This CDR3 reads CASSSGTGSSGNTIYF. In DNA form, the CDR3 reads TGTGCCAGCAGTTCCGGGACAGGGAGCTCTGGAAACACCATATATTTT.

The genes are TRBV4-2 and TRBJ1-2; D unclear. The CDR3 has 17 amino acids. The V end was cut by 0 bases, the J end by 5 bases, with 19 bases between. The germline gives CDR1 LGHNA, CDR2 YNFKEQ. The CDR3 spells CASSQDPGSAGSYGYTF. The CDR3 DNA reads TGTGCCAGCAGCCAAGATCCGGGTTCCGCCGGGAGTTATGGCTACACCTTC.

The chain combines TRBV5-1 with TRBJ2-1; the D gene is possibly TRBD1 (6 bases). CDR1 and CDR2 (germline): SGHRS, YFSETQ. The CDR3 has 17 amino acids. V dropped 0 bases and J dropped 8 bases, with 21 bases sitting between them. CDR3 sequence (DNA): TGCGCCAGCAGCTTGGCTGTAGGGGGTGGCCCCGGGGATGAGCAGTTCTTC. Translating it yields CASSLAVGGGPGDEQFF.

This rearrangement joins TRBV6-5 to TRBJ1-1, with D perhaps matching TRBD1 (6 bases). The V end was cut by 6 bases, the J end by 0 bases, with 11 bases between. The germline CDR1 and CDR2 sequences are MNHEY and SVGAGI. The CDR3 sequence is 14 residues long. CDR3 bases: TGTGCCAGCAGCTGGGACACATTGAACACTGAAGCTTTCTTT. Translated: CASSWDTLNTEAFF.

The V gene is TRBV7-2, the J gene TRBJ2-1; no definite D call. The CDR3 sequence is 14 residues long. Germline-derived CDR1 and CDR2 are SGHTA and FQGNSA. V lost 3 bases and J lost 1, with 7 bases in between. In DNA form, the CDR3 reads TGTGCCAGCAGCTTTATGCGGTCCTACAATGAGCAGTTCTTC. The encoded protein is CASSFMRSYNEQFF.

This clone was seen a few times. This chain's CDR3 is CASSFFRDRSNEQFF. For the CDR3, the DNA is TGTGCCAGCAGCTTCTTCCGGGACAGGTCCAATGAGCAGTTCTTC. The V gene is TRBV7-9, the J gene TRBJ2-1, with TRBD1 matching over 8 bases. The CDR3 runs 15 residues. J lost 6 bases, V lost 3 bases, and 7 bases had no gene match. The germline V gene encodes CDR1 SEHNR and CDR2 FQNEAQ (reference sequence).

This clone was picked up a small number of times. The chain is built from TRBV6-5 and TRBJ1-1; D remains ambiguous. The CDR3 runs 13 residues. Trimming stripped 6 bases from V and 3 bases from J, with 11 bases between. Germline V gives CDR1 MNHEY, CDR2 SVGAGI. The CDR3 loop reads CASSNLRDTEAFF. CDR3 DNA: TGTGCCAGCAGCAACCTCCGGGACACTGAAGCTTTCTTT.

CDR3 DNA sequence: TGTGCCAGCAGTCCTCAACAGACAGGGAACTATGGCTACACCTTC. As protein: CASSPQQTGNYGYTF. The chain recombines TRBV28 with TRBJ1-2; TRBD1 matches 7 bases. CDR1 is MDHEN and CDR2 is SYDVKM in the germline V gene. The CDR3 is made up of 15 amino acids. V trimming: 5 bases; J trimming: 2 bases; junction bases outside the gene matches: 8.

The chain joins TRBV12-3 or TRBV12-4 to TRBJ1-2, with D unresolved. The CDR3 loop spans 12 amino acids. Trimming took off 5 bases at V and 4 bases at J, with 8 bases between the two ends. CDR3 nucleotide sequence: TGTGCCAGCAGTCCCGGGAGCTATGGCTACACCTTC. Residues: CASSPGSYGYTF.

The rearrangement joins TRBV9 to TRBJ1-1; D ambiguous. The CDR3 contains 14 residues. Germline V gives CDR1 SGDLS, CDR2 YYNGEE. V lost 0 bases, J lost 3 bases, and 9 bases lay in between. This CDR3 is CASSVAGQYTEAFF. The CDR3 DNA is TGTGCCAGCAGCGTAGCAGGCCAGTACACTGAAGCTTTCTTT.

V is TRBV27 and J is TRBJ1-2; D might be TRBD1 (5 bases). The CDR3 is 13 amino acids. V lost 6 bases to trimming and J lost 4 bases, with 12 bases between them. Germline V gene sequence: CDR1 MNHEY, CDR2 SMNVEV (reference sequence). In DNA form, the CDR3 reads TGTGCCAGCAGACCATCAGGGTCCTATGGCTACACCTTC. It codes for CASRPSGSYGYTF.

This chain uses TRBV6-1 with TRBJ2-5; 10 bases line up with TRBD1. V gave up 3 bases and J gave up 5 bases; unmatched junction bases: 6. The CDR3 runs 15 residues. Germline V gene sequence: CDR1 MNHNS, CDR2 SASEGT. The CDR3 DNA reads TGTGCCAGCAGTGATGCGGGACAGGGGATTGAGACCCAGTACTTC. Its protein is CASSDAGQGIETQYF.

The rearrangement joins TRBV27 to TRBJ1-2; no reliable D call. With 5 bases removed from V and 5 bases from J, the gap between germline ends came to 12 bases. CDR1 is MNHEY and CDR2 is SMNVEV in the germline V gene (reference sequence). The CDR3 is 13 amino acids. The CDR3 DNA sequence: TGTGCCAGCAGTGCAATAGAGGGTTATGGCTACACCTTC. It yields the protein CASSAIEGYGYTF.

This clone occurred once. The gene calls are TRBV7-9 and TRBJ1-1; tentative D call: TRBD1 (6 bases). The germline V and J ends were trimmed by 4 bases and 3 bases, with 21 bases remaining between them. CDR1 and CDR2 from the germline V gene are SEHNR and FQNEAQ (reference sequence). This CDR3 comprises 17 residues. CDR3 residues: CASSSPLYQGPHTEAFF. In nucleotides, the CDR3 is TGTGCCAGCAGCTCGCCCTTGTATCAGGGGCCGCACACTGAAGCTTTCTTT.

This clone was detected once. V gene TRBV7-3 combines with J gene TRBJ1-1; no clear D gene. Germline V gives CDR1 SGHTA, CDR2 FQGTGA. CDR3 length: 13 amino acids. Trimming pared 5 bases from V and 4 bases from J, leaving 11 bases between. CDR3 nucleotides: TGTGCCAGCAGCCCCCGCGCGGGCACTGAAGCTTTCTTT. This translates into CASSPRAGTEAFF.

This chain connects TRBV1 to TRBJ2-1; TRBD2, the table's D call, lacks a check against the DNA. TRBV1 corresponds to a pseudogene. The CDR3 sequence is 16 residues long. In DNA form, the CDR3 reads TGCACCAGCAGCCAAGGGCGATCGGGGTTAGACAATGAGCAGTTCTTC. Translating gives CTSSQGRSGLDNEQFF.

J is TRBJ2-7 and V is TRBV2; TRBD2 matches at 11 bases. This CDR3 spans 15 amino acids. Germline V gives CDR1 SNHLY, CDR2 FYNNEI. V gave up 1 base and J gave up 5 bases; unmatched junction bases: 4. In nucleotides, the CDR3 is TGTGCCAGCAGTGAAGGGACTAGCGGGTTGGACGAGCAGTACTTC. This gives the protein CASSEGTSGLDEQYF.